The rows below give T cell receptor beta chains drawn from one sample of a study of regulatory T cells in long-lasting Graves disease. TCRdb re-derived calls from the multiplex PCR reads in MiXCR, one entry per CDR3 protein. The repertoire has roughly 260,000 distinct CDR3 sequences, about 20% of them found once; the top ten carry about 14%. These data were also filed under a second study, of T cells in Graves' hyperthyroidism and ophthalmopathy.

The source material was peripheral blood mononuclear cells (PBMCs), sampled at new diagnosis, from a patient treated with antithyroid drugs. These receptors were taken from a woman younger than 45 with Graves disease. The CDR3 runs from the conserved cysteine through the conserved F or W. A D gene is named only where the DNA matches it firmly. Clone size is not always given. Where it is, it says once, few, many or a class for expanded clones.

>TRBJ1-2|TRBV12-3/TRBV12-4|many|NA
CASRDPGSYGYTF
TGTGCCAGCAGGGATCCGGGATCCTATGGCTACACCTTC
>TRBJ2-7|TRBV6-1|many|NA
CASSGLTGLYEQYF
TGTGCCAGCAGTGGCCTTACAGGGCTCTACGAGCAGTACTTC
>TRBJ1-5|TRBV5-1|many|NA
CASSHLGGHNQPQHF
TGCGCCAGCAGCCACTTGGGAGGGCACAATCAGCCCCAGCATTTT
>TRBJ2-5|TRBV6-2/TRBV6-3|NA|NA
CASSYSRGWGTQYF
TGTGCCAGCAGTTACTCGAGGGGATGGGGGACCCAGTACTTC
>TRBJ1-2|TRBV3-1|many|TRBD1
CASTGQGLGYTF
TGTGCCAGCACGGGACAGGGCCTAGGCTACACCTTC
>TRBJ2-3|TRBV7-9|NA|TRBD1
CASSFQGADTDTQYF
TGTGCCAGCAGCTTCCAGGGGGCTGACACAGATACGCAGTATTTT
>TRBJ2-1|TRBV3-1|many|TRBD2
CASSPIAGAGEQFF
TGTGCCAGCAGCCCGATAGCGGGGGCCGGGGAGCAGTTCTTC
>TRBJ1-1|TRBV7-9|many|NA
CASSFLLKTEAFF
TGTGCCAGCAGCTTTCTTCTTAAGACTGAAGCTTTCTTT
>TRBJ1-1|TRBV4-1|many|TRBD1
CASSQARTGATEAFF
TGCGCCAGCAGCCAAGCTAGGACAGGAGCCACTGAAGCTTTCTTT
>TRBJ1-4|TRBV29-1|NA|NA
CSVEDREKLFF
TGCAGCGTTGAAGACCGTGAAAAACTGTTTTTT
>TRBJ2-2|TRBV20-1|NA|TRBD1
CSARGQGRVTGELFF
TGCAGTGCTAGGGGACAGGGGCGAGTCACCGGGGAGCTGTTTTTT
>TRBJ1-2|TRBV10-3|many|NA
CAATDNYGYTF
TGTGCCGCGACAGATAACTATGGCTACACCTTC
>TRBJ2-3|TRBV24-1|NA|TRBD2
CATSDRTSGDTDTQYF
TGTGCCACCAGTGATCGAACTAGCGGGGATACAGATACGCAGTATTTT
>TRBJ2-5|TRBV5-1|NA|TRBD1
CASSLGQGAGETQYF
TGCGCCAGCAGCTTGGGACAGGGGGCCGGAGAGACCCAGTACTTC
>TRBJ2-5|TRBV7-8|many|NA
CASSWGDFPRETQYF
TGTGCCAGCAGTTGGGGGGACTTCCCACGGGAGACCCAGTACTTC
>TRBJ1-2|TRBV6-2/TRBV6-3|many|TRBD1
CASSSIQGAHGYTF
TGTGCCAGCAGCAGTATACAGGGGGCGCATGGCTACACCTTC
>TRBJ2-7|TRBV20-1|many|TRBD2
CSASNSGGTYEQYF
TGCAGTGCTAGTAATAGCGGGGGAACCTACGAGCAGTACTTC
>TRBJ1-1|TRBV28|many|NA
CASSETGTRITEAFF
TGTGCCAGCAGCGAAACCGGGACAAGAATCACTGAAGCTTTCTTT
>TRBJ1-1|TRBV7-9|many|NA
CASSSQGAEAFF
TGTGCCAGCAGCTCCCAGGGAGCTGAAGCTTTCTTT
>TRBJ1-5|TRBV7-2|many|NA
CASSPYRGLSNQPQHF
TGTGCCAGCAGCCCCTACCGGGGGCTTAGCAATCAGCCCCAGCATTTT
>TRBJ1-4|TRBV6-5|many|NA
CASSYAQGNEKLFF
TGTGCCAGCAGTTACGCGCAGGGAAATGAAAAACTGTTTTTT
>TRBJ2-7|TRBV2|many|NA
CASIPGGRLEQYF
TGTGCCAGCATTCCGGGGGGCCGGTTAGAGCAGTACTTC
>TRBJ1-3|TRBV3-1|many|NA
CASRPPGAGNTIYF
TGTGCCAGCAGGCCCCCAGGGGCTGGAAACACCATATATTTT
>TRBJ1-3|TRBV2|many|NA
CARAGTASSGNTIYF
TGTGCCAGAGCCGGGACGGCGAGCTCTGGAAACACCATATATTTT
>TRBJ2-7|TRBV10-3|NA|TRBD2
CAISRLIAGEYEQYF
TGTGCCATCAGTCGGCTTATAGCGGGAGAATACGAGCAGTACTTC
>TRBJ1-2|TRBV6-1|many|NA
CASSVGGDGYTF
TGCGCCAGCAGTGTAGGGGGGGATGGCTACACCTTC
>TRBJ1-2|TRBV6-1|many|TRBD1
CASSTTGISNYGYTF
TGTGCCAGCAGTACGACAGGGATTAGTAACTATGGCTACACCTTC
>TRBJ2-7|TRBV13|NA|TRBD1
CASRPGQGQGYEQYF
TGTGCCAGCAGACCGGGACAGGGCCAAGGTTACGAGCAGTACTTC
>TRBJ1-2|TRBV5-1|many|TRBD1
CASSLAGGGQGRGYTF
TGCGCCAGCAGCTTGGCGGGGGGAGGACAGGGCCGTGGCTACACCTTC
>TRBJ2-7|TRBV11-2|many|NA
CASSLLVTAYEQYF
TGTGCCAGCAGCTTACTCGTGACAGCCTACGAGCAGTACTTC
>TRBJ2-6|TRBV5-1|many|NA
CASSFHGPSGANVLTF
TGCGCCAGCAGCTTTCACGGGCCCTCTGGGGCCAACGTCCTGACTTTC
>TRBJ2-1|TRBV6-4|NA|NA
CASSDTDSSYNEQFF
TGTGCCAGCAGTGACACTGATAGCTCCTACAATGAGCAGTTCTTC
>TRBJ2-1|TRBV27|many|TRBD2
CASSFLTSGERGGYNEQFF
TGTGCCAGCAGTTTTCTAACTAGCGGGGAACGAGGGGGGTACAATGAGCAGTTCTTC
>TRBJ1-2|TRBV6-5|many|TRBD1
CASSWDRGIYGYTF
TGTGCCAGCAGTTGGGACAGGGGGATTTATGGCTACACCTTC
>TRBJ2-5|TRBV5-4|NA|NA
CASSFPGGETQYF
TGTGCCAGCAGCTTCCCTGGAGGGGAGACCCAGTACTTC
>TRBJ1-1|TRBV9|many|NA
CASSSSGGGTEAFF
TGTGCCAGCAGCTCTAGTGGGGGAGGCACTGAAGCTTTCTTT